Listed below are T cell receptor beta chains from one sample, sequenced in a study of response to subunit inactivated influenza vaccine. TCRdb re-called the RT-PCR reads with MiXCR, one entry per CDR3 protein. The data contain fewer than 800,000 distinct CDR3 sequences, approximately 14% of them seen just once; the ten biggest clones take up approximately 10%. This material consisted of PBMCs from blood, taken 12 days after vaccination. The source is a man aged 45-65 years who received an inactivated influenza vaccine. The CDR3 runs from the conserved cysteine through the conserved F or W. The D gene is left open where the match is weak. Some rows have no size entry. The others give once, few or many, or a class for an expanded clone.

size | J | V | D | CDR3 | DNA
once | TRBJ2-1 | TRBV28 | TRBD1 | CARRTGLNEQFF | TGTGCCAGAAGGACAGGGCTCAATGAGCAGTTCTTC
- | TRBJ1-2 | TRBV29-1 | TRBD1 | CSAKQGATGGYTF | TGCAGCGCCAAACAGGGGGCGACGGGTGGCTACACCTTC
many | TRBJ1-1 | TRBV7-2 | - | CASSLYDWGTEAFF | TGTGCCAGCAGCTTATACGACTGGGGCACTGAAGCTTTCTTT
- | TRBJ2-1 | TRBV11-2 | - | CASSFGAGESSYNEQFF | TGTGCCAGCAGCTTTGGTGCGGGCGAAAGCTCCTACAATGAGCAGTTCTTC
few | TRBJ2-3 | TRBV10-3 | - | CAISDSRTDTQYF | TGTGCCATCAGTGATAGTCGCACAGATACGCAGTATTTT
few | TRBJ1-1 | TRBV7-9 | - | CASSEDQANTEAFF | TGTGCCAGCAGTGAGGACCAAGCGAACACTGAAGCTTTCTTT
few | TRBJ2-2 | TRBV5-1 | - | CASSSTGSSTGELFF | TGCGCCAGCAGCTCCACGGGATCTTCCACCGGGGAGCTGTTTTTT
- | TRBJ2-2 | TRBV7-3 | - | CASSLDLGELFF | TGTGCCAGCAGTTTGGACCTCGGGGAGCTGTTTTTT
- | TRBJ2-1 | TRBV30 | - | CALVPHAGLNNEQFF | TGTGCCTTGGTCCCTCACGCCGGACTTAACAATGAGCAGTTCTTC
few | TRBJ2-3 | TRBV18 | - | CASSPPHRVSTDTQYF | TGTGCCAGCTCACCACCGCACAGGGTGTCGACAGATACGCAGTATTTT
- | TRBJ2-7 | TRBV5-4 | TRBD2 | CASSKGTSLSEQYF | TGTGCCAGCAGCAAAGGGACTAGTTTATCCGAGCAGTACTTC
many | TRBJ1-6 | TRBV12-3/TRBV12-4 | - | CASSNSYNSPLHF | TGTGCCAGCAGTAACTCCTATAATTCACCCCTCCACTTT
few | TRBJ2-2 | TRBV19 | TRBD1 | CASRTTGTAHTGELFF | TGTGCCAGTAGAACAACCGGGACAGCACACACCGGGGAGCTGTTTTTT
- | TRBJ1-2 | TRBV12-3/TRBV12-4 | - | CASSLLRSGNYGYTF | TGTGCCAGCAGTTTACTCCGTTCGGGCAACTATGGCTACACCTTC
many | TRBJ1-2 | TRBV20-1 | TRBD1 | CSAAGTGEVYGYTF | TGCAGTGCCGCCGGGACAGGGGAGGTCTATGGCTACACCTTC
many | TRBJ2-7 | TRBV6-2/TRBV6-3 | - | CASSRIYEQYF | TGTGCCAGCAGTCGGATCTACGAGCAGTACTTC
- | TRBJ1-1 | TRBV6-5 | TRBD1 | CASSYSGQGGVGRQAFF | TGTGCCAGCAGTTACTCCGGACAGGGGGGGGTTGGTCGTCAAGCTTTCTTT